These T cell receptor beta chains were read from a single sample in a study of T cell responses to AZD1222 COVID-19 vaccine. The protocol was immunoSEQ multiplex PCR, while the TCRdb copy is restricted to in-frame clones and leaves out a portion. The repertoire holds about 92,000 clones, about 89% seen once, with around 1.5% in the top ten. The sequences come from peripheral blood, collected on day 0 of AZD1222 vaccination. These receptors were obtained from an adult in good health. The conserved cysteine and the conserved F or W are not part of the CDR3 here.

j_gene: TRBJ2-2
v_gene: TRBV7-2
len: 13
CDR3aa: ASSQRTGEAGELF

j_gene: TRBJ1-6
v_gene: TRBV4-1
len: 13
CDR3aa: ASSQEAVVRSPLH

j_gene: TRBJ2-1
v_gene: TRBV27
len: 10
CDR3aa: ASSPQWEAEF

j_gene: TRBJ1-5
v_gene: TRBV7-2
len: 13
CDR3aa: ASSRGGRGNQPQH

j_gene: TRBJ2-6
v_gene: TRBV7-2
len: 13
CDR3aa: ASSFLGSGANVLT

j_gene: TRBJ2-7
v_gene: TRBV5-1
len: 13
CDR3aa: ASSSTSGGLVEQY

j_gene: TRBJ1-4
v_gene: TRBV30
len: 14
CDR3aa: AWSLGQFATNEKLF

j_gene: TRBJ1-2
v_gene: TRBV12-3/TRBV12-4
len: 11
CDR3aa: ASSIGRGRRDT

j_gene: TRBJ1-2
v_gene: TRBV6-5
len: 13
CDR3aa: ASSYGTPGYYGYT

j_gene: TRBJ1-1
v_gene: TRBV4-3
len: 10
CDR3aa: ASSTQRGEAF

j_gene: TRBJ1-6
v_gene: TRBV28
len: 12
CDR3aa: ASTSPGNNSPLH

j_gene: TRBJ1-1
v_gene: TRBV28
len: 13
CDR3aa: ASSLRAGASTEAF

j_gene: TRBJ1-1
v_gene: TRBV7-2
len: 13
CDR3aa: ASSSKTGPNTEAF

j_gene: TRBJ2-3
v_gene: TRBV7-2
len: 15
CDR3aa: ASRPQEPIPYTDTQY

j_gene: TRBJ1-2
v_gene: TRBV11-2
len: 13
CDR3aa: ASSLEAGRNYGYT

j_gene: TRBJ2-2
v_gene: TRBV5-1
len: 12
CDR3aa: ASSWGNAAGELF

j_gene: TRBJ2-3
v_gene: TRBV7-2
len: 13
CDR3aa: ASSLGGRDTDTQY

j_gene: TRBJ2-3
v_gene: TRBV7-3
len: 13
CDR3aa: ASSLIGGVRDTQY

j_gene: TRBJ2-4
v_gene: TRBV20-1
len: 13
CDR3aa: SASQVGEVKNIQY

j_gene: TRBJ1-2
v_gene: TRBV7-9
len: 10
CDR3aa: ASSYREYGYT

j_gene: TRBJ1-2
v_gene: TRBV28
len: 12
CDR3aa: ASSLRGGGDGYT

j_gene: TRBJ1-1
v_gene: TRBV28
len: 13
CDR3aa: ASSLISRGNTEAF

j_gene: TRBJ2-2
v_gene: TRBV28
len: 13
CDR3aa: ASSLGLAPTGELF

j_gene: TRBJ2-1
v_gene: TRBV7-6
len: 12
CDR3aa: ASSLEVSPNEQF

j_gene: TRBJ2-5
v_gene: TRBV30
len: 11
CDR3aa: AWSVGPQETQY

j_gene: TRBJ2-7
v_gene: TRBV6-4
len: 13
CDR3aa: ASSDSETLSYEQY

j_gene: TRBJ1-4
v_gene: TRBV19
len: 14
CDR3aa: ATTGQDTSTNEKLF

j_gene: TRBJ1-2
v_gene: TRBV5-1
len: 11
CDR3aa: ASSAGGYYGYT

j_gene: TRBJ2-7
v_gene: TRBV25-1
len: 10
CDR3aa: ASSRGMDEQY

j_gene: TRBJ1-1
v_gene: TRBV5-1
len: 13
CDR3aa: ASSPDPSDYTEAF

j_gene: TRBJ1-4
v_gene: TRBV5-1
len: 12
CDR3aa: ASSDEGTNEKLF

j_gene: TRBJ2-1
v_gene: TRBV28
len: 13
CDR3aa: ASSLLTGGPNEQF

j_gene: TRBJ1-1
v_gene: TRBV7-3
len: 11
CDR3aa: ASSPDGNTEAF

j_gene: TRBJ1-5
v_gene: TRBV6-5
len: 13
CDR3aa: ASSHGQGGFQPQH

j_gene: TRBJ1-4
v_gene: TRBV2
len: 12
CDR3aa: ASSPGRANEKLF

j_gene: TRBJ2-3
v_gene: TRBV10-3
len: 12
CDR3aa: AISGVPGGNTQY

j_gene: TRBJ1-2
v_gene: TRBV5-4
len: 12
CDR3aa: ASSFSGANDGYT

j_gene: TRBJ1-6
v_gene: TRBV6-2/TRBV6-3
len: 15
CDR3aa: ASSYSLQGQRNSPLH

j_gene: TRBJ1-5
v_gene: TRBV19
len: 11
CDR3aa: ASRFGQHQPQH

j_gene: TRBJ1-3
v_gene: TRBV9
len: 16
CDR3aa: ASSVAGQGARAGNTIY

j_gene: TRBJ2-1
v_gene: TRBV5-5
len: 14
CDR3aa: ASSDFQGHGLNEQF

j_gene: TRBJ2-7
v_gene: TRBV7-8
len: 10
CDR3aa: ASSYSSYEQY

j_gene: TRBJ1-6
v_gene: TRBV7-9
len: 11
CDR3aa: ASSFTGNSPLH